This is a list of T cell receptor beta chains from one sample in a study of T cells in localized non-small cell lung cancer. Some clones are missing from TCRdb's copy, which holds only in-frame ones; the method was immunoSEQ multiplex PCR. Of 23,000 or so clones listed, roughly four fifths were seen once; the top ten hold roughly 5%. The sequencing used PBMCs, collected before any cancer treatment. These receptors all stem from a man between 40 and 70 years old with stage II lung adenocarcinoma. CDR3s include the opening cysteine and the closing phenylalanine or tryptophan. Each record gives: V gene, J gene, D gene, clone size, CDR3 protein, CDR3 DNA. D genes are given only for firm matches. Rows may omit the clone size; those that give it use once, few, many or a size class.

v_gene: TRBV10-3
j_gene: TRBJ1-2
d_gene: -
abundance: few
CDR3aa: CAISDHGTGYTF
CDR3nt: TGTGCCATCAGTGATCACGGGACTGGCTACACCTTC

v_gene: TRBV7-8
j_gene: TRBJ2-7
d_gene: -
abundance: -
CDR3aa: CASSLATVTSSYEQYF
CDR3nt: TGTGCCAGCAGCTTAGCGACTGTTACGAGCTCCTACGAGCAGTACTTC

v_gene: TRBV5-4
j_gene: TRBJ1-4
d_gene: -
abundance: -
CDR3aa: CASSRATNEKLFF
CDR3nt: TGTGCCAGCAGCAGGGCAACTAATGAAAAACTGTTTTTT

v_gene: TRBV19
j_gene: TRBJ2-1
d_gene: TRBD2
abundance: -
CDR3aa: CASSALPGLAGGNEQFF
CDR3nt: TGTGCCAGTAGTGCGTTACCGGGACTAGCGGGGGGAAATGAGCAGTTCTTC

v_gene: TRBV10-3
j_gene: TRBJ1-3
d_gene: TRBD1
abundance: once
CDR3aa: CAIRRQGASDTIYF
CDR3nt: TGTGCCATCAGGAGACAGGGAGCTTCCGACACCATATATTTT

v_gene: TRBV7-8
j_gene: TRBJ1-5
d_gene: -
abundance: -
CDR3aa: CASSLERQHNQPQHF
CDR3nt: TGTGCCAGCAGCTTAGAGAGACAGCACAATCAGCCCCAGCATTTT

v_gene: TRBV9
j_gene: TRBJ1-2
d_gene: -
abundance: -
CDR3aa: CASSGQFDGYTF
CDR3nt: TGTGCCAGCAGCGGACAGTTCGATGGCTACACCTTC

v_gene: TRBV11-3
j_gene: TRBJ2-3
d_gene: TRBD2
abundance: -
CDR3aa: CASSLRAGGYTDTQYF
CDR3nt: TGTGCCAGCAGCTTAAGAGCGGGGGGCTACACAGATACGCAGTATTTT

v_gene: TRBV7-9
j_gene: TRBJ1-1
d_gene: TRBD1
abundance: -
CDR3aa: CASSPRQGGVNTEAFF
CDR3nt: TGTGCCAGCAGCCCCCGACAGGGCGGGGTGAACACTGAAGCTTTCTTT

v_gene: TRBV4-1
j_gene: TRBJ1-4
d_gene: TRBD1
abundance: -
CDR3aa: CASSQTGLGEKLFF
CDR3nt: TGCGCCAGCAGCCAGACAGGGTTGGGTGAAAAACTGTTTTTT

v_gene: TRBV10-3
j_gene: TRBJ1-2
d_gene: -
abundance: -
CDR3aa: CAISEKTNYGYTF
CDR3nt: TGTGCCATCAGTGAGAAGACTAACTATGGCTACACCTTC

v_gene: TRBV2
j_gene: TRBJ1-2
d_gene: -
abundance: -
CDR3aa: CASSGGHTNYGYTF
CDR3nt: TGTGCCAGCAGTGGGGGCCATACTAACTATGGCTACACCTTC

v_gene: TRBV7-2
j_gene: TRBJ2-6
d_gene: TRBD2
abundance: -
CDR3aa: CASSLTGLAGVGANVLTF
CDR3nt: TGTGCCAGCAGCCTAACGGGACTAGCGGGAGTTGGGGCCAACGTCCTGACTTTC

v_gene: TRBV10-1
j_gene: TRBJ2-1
d_gene: TRBD2
abundance: -
CDR3aa: CASSELGGNNEQFF
CDR3nt: TGCGCCAGCAGTGAACTGGGGGGGAACAATGAGCAGTTCTTC

v_gene: TRBV7-2
j_gene: TRBJ1-6
d_gene: -
abundance: once
CDR3aa: CASSPHGPRNSPLHF
CDR3nt: TGTGCCAGCAGCCCCCACGGGCCGAGAAATTCACCCCTCCACTTT

v_gene: TRBV5-5
j_gene: TRBJ2-7
d_gene: -
abundance: -
CDR3aa: CASSPSPGNHEQYF
CDR3nt: TGTGCCAGCAGCCCTTCCCCAGGGAACCACGAGCAGTACTTC

v_gene: TRBV15
j_gene: TRBJ2-2
d_gene: -
abundance: -
CDR3aa: CATSRDYAQMNTGELFF
CDR3nt: TGTGCCACCAGCAGAGATTACGCCCAGATGAACACCGGGGAGCTGTTTTTT

v_gene: TRBV20-1
j_gene: TRBJ1-1
d_gene: -
abundance: -
CDR3aa: CSAGGPEAFF
CDR3nt: TGCAGTGCTGGAGGGCCTGAAGCTTTCTTT

v_gene: TRBV9
j_gene: TRBJ2-3
d_gene: -
abundance: few
CDR3aa: CASTFTEGTDTQYF
CDR3nt: TGTGCCAGCACCTTCACTGAGGGCACAGATACGCAGTATTTT

v_gene: TRBV29-1
j_gene: TRBJ2-7
d_gene: -
abundance: -
CDR3aa: CSVEGDQISSEQYF
CDR3nt: TGCAGCGTTGAGGGGGACCAAATCTCCTCCGAGCAGTACTTC

v_gene: TRBV7-2
j_gene: TRBJ2-3
d_gene: TRBD2
abundance: -
CDR3aa: CASSLTGGRGLGTDTQYF
CDR3nt: TGTGCCAGCAGCTTAACGGGCGGGAGAGGTTTAGGGACAGATACGCAGTATTTT

v_gene: TRBV19
j_gene: TRBJ1-1
d_gene: -
abundance: -
CDR3aa: CASSDTVNTEAFF
CDR3nt: TGTGCCAGCTCGGACACTGTGAACACTGAAGCTTTCTTT

v_gene: TRBV7-9
j_gene: TRBJ2-5
d_gene: -
abundance: -
CDR3aa: CASSLGRNGARKETQYF
CDR3nt: TGTGCCAGCAGCTTAGGGAGGAACGGGGCCCGAAAAGAGACCCAGTACTTC

v_gene: TRBV30
j_gene: TRBJ2-2
d_gene: -
abundance: -
CDR3aa: CAWAGLMNTGELFF
CDR3nt: TGTGCCTGGGCGGGACTCATGAACACCGGGGAGCTGTTTTTT

v_gene: TRBV6-5
j_gene: TRBJ2-2
d_gene: TRBD1
abundance: -
CDR3aa: CASSSGQGDTGELFF
CDR3nt: TGTGCCAGTAGTTCGGGACAGGGCGACACCGGGGAGCTGTTTTTT

v_gene: TRBV7-6
j_gene: TRBJ1-1
d_gene: -
abundance: few
CDR3aa: CASSLEGHQGTEAFF
CDR3nt: TGTGCCAGCAGCTTAGAAGGACACCAAGGGACTGAAGCTTTCTTT

v_gene: TRBV7-9
j_gene: TRBJ2-4
d_gene: -
abundance: -
CDR3aa: CASSLKGNIQYF
CDR3nt: TGTGCCAGCAGCTTAAAAGGGAACATTCAGTACTTC

v_gene: TRBV6-1
j_gene: TRBJ2-5
d_gene: TRBD2
abundance: -
CDR3aa: CASSEMPSGGNQETQYF
CDR3nt: TGTGCCAGCAGTGAAATGCCTAGCGGGGGGAACCAAGAGACCCAGTACTTC

v_gene: TRBV12-5
j_gene: TRBJ2-1
d_gene: -
abundance: -
CDR3aa: CASGLKDPAYNEQFF
CDR3nt: TGTGCTAGTGGTTTGAAGGACCCCGCCTACAATGAGCAGTTCTTC

v_gene: TRBV6-5
j_gene: TRBJ1-4
d_gene: TRBD1
abundance: -
CDR3aa: CASSYTRTGREKLFF
CDR3nt: TGTGCCAGCAGTTATACACGGACAGGGCGCGAAAAACTGTTTTTT

v_gene: TRBV7-6
j_gene: TRBJ2-2
d_gene: -
abundance: -
CDR3aa: CASSRTLTGELFF
CDR3nt: TGTGCCAGCAGCCGGACTCTCACCGGGGAGCTGTTTTTT

v_gene: TRBV5-1
j_gene: TRBJ1-1
d_gene: -
abundance: -
CDR3aa: CASSLEGGGLEAFF
CDR3nt: TGCGCCAGCAGCTTGGAGGGCGGAGGCCTTGAAGCTTTCTTT

v_gene: TRBV9
j_gene: TRBJ2-2
d_gene: -
abundance: -
CDR3aa: CARVSGTGELFF
CDR3nt: TGTGCCAGGGTTTCGGGCACCGGGGAGCTGTTTTTT

v_gene: TRBV19
j_gene: TRBJ2-3
d_gene: TRBD2
abundance: -
CDR3aa: CAVREGRVSDTQYF
CDR3nt: TGTGCCGTGCGGGAGGGCCGAGTTTCAGATACGCAGTATTTT

v_gene: TRBV7-2
j_gene: TRBJ1-5
d_gene: -
abundance: -
CDR3aa: CANSLGGGNNQPQHF
CDR3nt: TGTGCCAACAGCTTAGGAGGAGGGAACAATCAGCCCCAGCATTTT

v_gene: TRBV7-8
j_gene: TRBJ2-1
d_gene: -
abundance: -
CDR3aa: CASSPVTSSYNEQFF
CDR3nt: TGTGCCAGCAGCCCTGTGACGAGCTCCTACAATGAGCAGTTCTTC

v_gene: TRBV6-5
j_gene: TRBJ2-1
d_gene: -
abundance: -
CDR3aa: CASSYSRVGLVDEQFF
CDR3nt: TGTGCCAGCAGTTACTCGAGGGTAGGGCTCGTTGATGAGCAGTTCTTC

v_gene: TRBV9
j_gene: TRBJ2-2
d_gene: TRBD2
abundance: -
CDR3aa: CASSPRGGINTGELFF
CDR3nt: TGTGCCAGCAGCCCCCGGGGGGGAATAAACACCGGGGAGCTGTTTTTT

v_gene: TRBV10-2
j_gene: TRBJ2-1
d_gene: -
abundance: -
CDR3aa: CASSELPTNEQFF
CDR3nt: TGCGCCAGCAGTGAGTTGCCCACAAATGAGCAGTTCTTC

v_gene: TRBV6-6
j_gene: TRBJ2-1
d_gene: TRBD2
abundance: once
CDR3aa: CASRDSGATNEQFF
CDR3nt: TGTGCCAGCAGGGATAGCGGGGCCACTAATGAGCAGTTCTTC

v_gene: TRBV10-1
j_gene: TRBJ2-5
d_gene: TRBD2
abundance: -
CDR3aa: CASSLTRGEETQYF
CDR3nt: TGCGCCAGCAGCCTGACCCGGGGGGAAGAGACCCAGTACTTC

v_gene: TRBV7-3
j_gene: TRBJ2-5
d_gene: -
abundance: -
CDR3aa: CASSRGGSETQYF
CDR3nt: TGTGCCAGCAGCCGCGGAGGCTCAGAGACCCAGTACTTC

v_gene: TRBV2
j_gene: TRBJ1-4
d_gene: -
abundance: -
CDR3aa: CASKKEVGEKLFF
CDR3nt: TGTGCCAGCAAGAAGGAAGTGGGTGAAAAACTGTTTTTT

v_gene: TRBV7-2
j_gene: TRBJ2-7
d_gene: TRBD2
abundance: -
CDR3aa: CASTLGLDTSEQYF
CDR3nt: TGTGCCAGCACCTTGGGACTAGATACGAGCGAGCAGTACTTC

v_gene: TRBV4-1
j_gene: TRBJ2-2
d_gene: TRBD2
abundance: -
CDR3aa: CASSQDLAGIGELFF
CDR3nt: TGCGCCAGCAGCCAAGACCTAGCGGGTATCGGGGAGCTGTTTTTT

v_gene: TRBV27
j_gene: TRBJ2-1
d_gene: -
abundance: -
CDR3aa: CASSLVGSNEQFF
CDR3nt: TGTGCCAGCAGTTTAGTGGGCAGCAATGAGCAGTTCTTC

v_gene: TRBV4-1
j_gene: TRBJ2-1
d_gene: TRBD1
abundance: -
CDR3aa: CASSQGQGSSYNEQFF
CDR3nt: TGCGCCAGCAGCCAGGGACAGGGCAGCTCCTACAATGAGCAGTTCTTC

v_gene: TRBV7-2
j_gene: TRBJ1-1
d_gene: TRBD1
abundance: -
CDR3aa: CASSFGTGANTEAFF
CDR3nt: TGTGCCAGCAGCTTCGGGACAGGCGCGAACACTGAAGCTTTCTTT

v_gene: TRBV2
j_gene: TRBJ2-1
d_gene: -
abundance: -
CDR3aa: CASSSNRASAPTIGRFF
CDR3nt: TGTGCCAGCAGTTCTAACCGGGCCTCTGCCCCTACTATCGGTCGATTCTTC

v_gene: TRBV4-3
j_gene: TRBJ1-5
d_gene: TRBD1
abundance: -
CDR3aa: CASSRTGGNQPQHF
CDR3nt: TGCGCCAGCAGCCGGACAGGGGGCAATCAGCCCCAGCATTTT

v_gene: TRBV21-1
j_gene: TRBJ2-1
d_gene: -
abundance: -
CDR3aa: CASSIGTSSYNEQFF
CDR3nt: TGTGCCAGCAGCATCGGGACGAGCTCCTACAATGAGCAGTTCTTC

v_gene: TRBV18
j_gene: TRBJ1-1
d_gene: -
abundance: -
CDR3aa: CASSTNRAANTEAFF
CDR3nt: TGTGCCAGCTCCACTAACAGGGCCGCTAACACTGAAGCTTTCTTT

v_gene: TRBV2
j_gene: TRBJ2-7
d_gene: TRBD2
abundance: -
CDR3aa: CASTLRAGGGDEQYF
CDR3nt: TGTGCCAGCACCCTGCGAGCGGGGGGTGGAGACGAGCAGTACTTC

v_gene: TRBV5-4
j_gene: TRBJ1-3
d_gene: TRBD1
abundance: -
CDR3aa: CASSFGGTGLGNTIYF
CDR3nt: TGTGCCAGCAGCTTCGGCGGGACAGGGCTTGGAAACACCATATATTTT

v_gene: TRBV5-1
j_gene: TRBJ1-6
d_gene: TRBD1
abundance: -
CDR3aa: CASSSGGGGSPLHF
CDR3nt: TGCGCCAGCAGCTCAGGGGGGGGAGGATCACCCCTCCACTTT

v_gene: TRBV19
j_gene: TRBJ1-1
d_gene: -
abundance: -
CDR3aa: CASGWGRDGTEAFF
CDR3nt: TGTGCCAGTGGTTGGGGGAGAGATGGCACTGAAGCTTTCTTT

v_gene: TRBV19
j_gene: TRBJ2-2
d_gene: TRBD2
abundance: few
CDR3aa: CASSTTSGLATGELFF
CDR3nt: TGTGCCAGTAGTACAACATCGGGACTAGCAACCGGGGAGCTGTTTTTT